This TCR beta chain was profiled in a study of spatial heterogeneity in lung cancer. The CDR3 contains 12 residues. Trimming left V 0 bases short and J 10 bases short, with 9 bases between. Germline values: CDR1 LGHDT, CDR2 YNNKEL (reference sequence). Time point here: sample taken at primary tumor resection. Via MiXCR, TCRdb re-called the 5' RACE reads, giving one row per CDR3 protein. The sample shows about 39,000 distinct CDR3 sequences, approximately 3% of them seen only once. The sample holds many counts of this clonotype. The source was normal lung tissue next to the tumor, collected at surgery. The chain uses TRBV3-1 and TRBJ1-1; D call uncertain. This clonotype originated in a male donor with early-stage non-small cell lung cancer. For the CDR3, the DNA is TGTGCCAGCAGCCAAGATCAAATGGGAGCTTTCTTT. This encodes CASSQDQMGAFF.